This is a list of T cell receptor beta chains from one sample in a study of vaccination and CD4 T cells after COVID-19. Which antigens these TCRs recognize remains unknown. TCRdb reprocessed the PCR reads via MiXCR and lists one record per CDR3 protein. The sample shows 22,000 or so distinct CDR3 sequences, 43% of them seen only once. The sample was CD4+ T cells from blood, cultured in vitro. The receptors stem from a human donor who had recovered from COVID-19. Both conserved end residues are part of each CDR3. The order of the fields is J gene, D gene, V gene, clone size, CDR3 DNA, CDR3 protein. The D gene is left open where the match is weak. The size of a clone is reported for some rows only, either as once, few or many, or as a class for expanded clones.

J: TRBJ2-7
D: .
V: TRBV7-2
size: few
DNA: TGTGCCAGCAGATACTCCAGCACCTACGAGCAGTACTTC
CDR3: CASRYSSTYEQYF

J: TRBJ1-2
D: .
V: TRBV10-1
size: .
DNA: TGCGCCAGCATTCGGGATGGCTACACCTTC
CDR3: CASIRDGYTF

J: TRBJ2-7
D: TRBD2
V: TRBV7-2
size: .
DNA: TGTGCCAGCAGCCGGAGCGGGACTTTGAAGAAGCAGTACTTC
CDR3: CASSRSGTLKKQYF

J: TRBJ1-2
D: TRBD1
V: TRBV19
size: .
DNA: TGTGCCAGTAGTATACTGGGACAGGTAACTACCCACTATGGCTACACCTTC
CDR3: CASSILGQVTTHYGYTF

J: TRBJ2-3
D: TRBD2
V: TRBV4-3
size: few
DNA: TGCGCCAGCAGCCAAGATCTGGCGGGAGCCGCAGATACGCAGTATTTT
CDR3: CASSQDLAGAADTQYF

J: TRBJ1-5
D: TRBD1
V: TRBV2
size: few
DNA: TGTGCCAGCAGTGCGGACAGGGGAAACGGGAATCAGCCCCAGCATTTT
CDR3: CASSADRGNGNQPQHF

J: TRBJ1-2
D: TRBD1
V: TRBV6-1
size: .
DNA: TGTGCCAGCCAACGGACAGGCGGGGGCGACTATGGCTACACCTTC
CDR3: CASQRTGGGDYGYTF

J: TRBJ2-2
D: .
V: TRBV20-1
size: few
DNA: TGCAGTGCTAGAGACGGCGGACAGGGAGGGGACACCGGGGAGCTGTTTTTT
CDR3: CSARDGGQGGDTGELFF

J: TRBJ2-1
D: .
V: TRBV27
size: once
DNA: TGTGCCAGCAGTTTATCTAAGCGGTTGAGCGGCAATGAGCAGTTCTTC
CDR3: CASSLSKRLSGNEQFF

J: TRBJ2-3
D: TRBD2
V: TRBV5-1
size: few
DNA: TGCGCCAGCAGCTTGGGAGGACTAGCGCAAACAGATACGCAGTATTTT
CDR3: CASSLGGLAQTDTQYF

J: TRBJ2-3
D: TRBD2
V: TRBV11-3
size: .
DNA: TGTGCCAGCAGCCTAGCGGGGCCCACAGATACGCAGTATTTT
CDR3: CASSLAGPTDTQYF

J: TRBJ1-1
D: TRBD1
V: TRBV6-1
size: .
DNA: TGTGCCAGCAGCCTACAGGGGGTTGGATTCCTCACTGAAGCTTTCTTT
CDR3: CASSLQGVGFLTEAFF

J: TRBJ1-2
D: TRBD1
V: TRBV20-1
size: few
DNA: TGCAGTGCGCGAACAGGGGGCGTCGGCTATGGCTACACCTTC
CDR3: CSARTGGVGYGYTF

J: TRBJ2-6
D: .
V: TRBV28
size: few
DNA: TGTGCCACCGAGGACAGCCCTGGGGCCAACGTCCTGACTTTC
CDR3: CATEDSPGANVLTF